The 32 T cell receptor beta chains in this list originate from one sample, sequenced in a study of T-cell reconstitution after alpha-beta-depleted transplantation in children. During its preparation, the TCRbeta library received unique molecular identifiers. Via MiXCR, TCRdb re-called the PCR reads, giving one row per CDR3 protein. The sample shows 600,000 to 800,000 distinct CDR3 sequences, about an eighth of them seen only once. The source material was PBMCs, sampled before TCRalphabeta/CD19-depleted stem cell transplant. The receptors were sampled from a girl aged 2-9 years with congenital amegakaryocytic thrombocytopenia, due to receive a stem cell transplant.

This clonotype has at least ten counts. This chain joins TRBV12-3 or TRBV12-4 and TRBJ2-5; possible D gene TRBD1, 5 bases. The CDR3 is 13 amino acids. V was trimmed by 6 bases and J by 6 bases, leaving 14 bases between them. CDR3 DNA: TGTGCCAGCAGAGGGGCTGGAGAGCAGACCCAGTACTTC. Amino acids: CASRGAGEQTQYF.

The table lists this clonotype with many counts. The chain carries TRBV4-1 and TRBJ1-3; D is ambiguous. V was clipped by 4 bases and J by 0 bases, with 13 bases between them. The CDR3 is 16 amino acids. From germline, CDR1 is MGHRA and CDR2 YSYEKL. Here the CDR3 DNA reads TGCGCCAGCAGCCTGCACTTCGGGAGCTCTGGAAACACCATATATTTT. Its protein product is CASSLHFGSSGNTIYF.

The chain combines TRBV19 with TRBJ2-5, with no clear D. There are 17 residues in the CDR3. V lost 0 bases to trimming and J lost 5 bases, with 19 bases between them. CDR1 is LNHDA, CDR2 SQIVND, per germline (reference sequence). The chain's CDR3 is CASSIDPGSKGWETQYF. DNA for the CDR3: TGTGCCAGTAGTATAGACCCCGGGTCGAAAGGTTGGGAGACCCAGTACTTC.

This clonotype was seen repeatedly, ten times or more. The V call is TRBV5-1, the J call TRBJ2-6, with 9 bases fitting TRBD1. With 0 bases clipped from V and 3 bases from J, the junction kept 1 base outside the gene matches. Germline values: CDR1 SGHRS, CDR2 YFSETQ. The CDR3 covers 16 residues. CDR3 region: CASSLGDRVGANVLTF. DNA of the CDR3: TGCGCCAGCAGCTTGGGGGACAGGGTTGGGGCCAACGTCCTGACTTTC.

With respect to this clonotype: Possible read error: a much larger clone is one base away. The CDR3 region is CASTGQNFYGYTF. The CDR3 coding sequence is TGCGCCAGCACCGGACAGAACTTCTATGGCTACACCTTC. The chain couples TRBV5-1 to TRBJ1-2; weak D call: TRBD1 (6 bases). The CDR3 runs 13 residues. Germline lookup yields CDR1 SGHRS and CDR2 YFSETQ. Between the trimmed V and J ends, which lost 6 bases and 4 bases, there was a span of 13 bases.

This chain joins TRBV2 and TRBJ1-4; tentative D call: TRBD1 (5 bases). V lost 5 bases, J lost 5 bases, and 9 bases lay in between. From germline, CDR1 is SNHLY and CDR2 FYNNEI. The CDR3 loop spans 13 amino acids. CDR3 sequence: CASSPRGNEKLFF. CDR3 nucleotide sequence: TGTGCCAGCAGTCCGCGGGGGAATGAAAAACTGTTTTTT.

Only a few counts were recorded for this clonotype. V is TRBV10-3 and J is TRBJ2-2, with 7 bases matching TRBD1. The CDR3 spans 14 residues. V was clipped by 10 bases and J by 1 base; unmatched bases: 6. The germline V gene has CDR1 ENHRY and CDR2 SYGVKD. The CDR3 sequence is CATTGQLNTGELFF. In DNA, the CDR3 is TGTGCCACCACGGGACAGTTGAACACCGGGGAGCTGTTTTTT.

This clonotype has only a few counts. The chain has TRBV28 and TRBJ2-7; D gene ambiguous. Between the trimmed V and J ends, which lost 5 bases and 5 bases, there was a span of 10 bases. Germline V gene lookup returns CDR1 MDHEN and CDR2 SYDVKM. The CDR3 totals 12 residues. This CDR3 is CASSRAPDEQYF. CDR3 DNA: TGTGCCAGCAGTAGGGCCCCTGACGAGCAGTACTTC.

In this sample, this clonotype turned up many times. The chain couples TRBV5-1 to TRBJ2-7; D possibly corresponds to TRBD2 (5 bases). This CDR3 is built from 15 residues. Germline CDR1 SGHRS, CDR2 YFSETQ. V gave up 1 base and J gave up 3 bases, with 14 bases separating them. The CDR3 reads CASSLFPGRDYEQYF. CDR3 DNA: TGCGCCAGCAGCTTGTTTCCGGGGAGAGACTACGAGCAGTACTTC.

Comments on this clonotype: A much larger clonotype is one base distant, so this may be a read error. V is TRBV7-6 and J is TRBJ2-3; D gene unclear. Looked up from germline, CDR1 is SGHVS and CDR2 is FNYEAQ. The CDR3 contains 14 residues. CDR3 nucleotides: TGTGGCAGCAGCTTGAATGCGGACACAGATACGCAGTATTTT. Translation gives CGSSLNADTDTQYF.

This clonotype was seen ten or more times. The V call is TRBV6-1, the J call TRBJ1-5; tentative D call: TRBD1 (6 bases). This CDR3 contains 14 residues. V lost 6 bases and J lost 3, with 12 bases in between. CDR1 MNHNS and CDR2 SASEGT come from the germline V gene. The CDR3 nucleotides are TGTGCCAGCAGGCAGGACAGAAACAATCAGCCCCAGCATTTT. This sequence encodes CASRQDRNNQPQHF.

This clonotype was counted ten times or more. The chain is built from TRBV6-1 and TRBJ1-3; D is unclear. Trimming removed 5 bases from V and 0 bases from J, with 11 bases in between. The V gene's germline CDR1 is MNHNS and CDR2 SASEGT. The CDR3 loop spans 15 amino acids. CDR3 coding DNA: TGTGCCAGCAGTATCCTGGGCCTCTCTGGAAACACCATATATTTT. Protein sequence: CASSILGLSGNTIYF.

This clonotype was recorded at least ten times. This chain joins TRBV20-1 and TRBJ2-5, with 11 positions matching TRBD1. The trim removed 6 bases at V and 1 base at J, leaving 7 bases unmatched. CDR1 and CDR2 from the germline V gene are DFQATT and SNEGSKA (reference sequence). The CDR3 has 15 amino acids. DNA of the CDR3: TGCAGTGCCAGTGGGGGACAGGGGGTCCAAGAGACCCAGTACTTC. Amino acids: CSASGGQGVQETQYF.

This clonotype was seen ten or more times. The CDR3 DNA follows: TGCGCCAGCAGCTTGCGGGGACTAGTCGTAAATGAGCAGTTCTTC. It yields the protein CASSLRGLVVNEQFF. V and J are TRBV5-1 and TRBJ2-1; 8 nucleotides match TRBD2. The V gene's germline CDR1 is SGHRS and CDR2 YFSETQ. The trim removed 1 base at V and 7 bases at J, leaving 7 bases unmatched. The CDR3 runs to 15 residues. Combining the CDR3 with reference TRBV5-1 and TRBJ2-1 gives the whole variable domain KAGVTQTPRYLIKTRGQQVTLSCSPISGHRSVSWYQQTPGQGLQFLFEYFSETQRNKGNFPGRFSGRQFSNSRSEMNVSTLELGDSALYLCASSLRGLVVNEQFFGPGTRLTVL.

This clonotype was seen ten or more times. The chain is built from TRBV12-3 or TRBV12-4 and TRBJ2-1; 7 bases align to TRBD2. V trimming: 3 bases; J trimming: 8 bases; junction bases outside the gene matches: 10. The length of the CDR3 is 15 residues. CDR3 sequence (DNA): TGTGCCAGCAGTTTGTTAAGTGGGAGGGGCGATGAGCAGTTCTTC. Translating it yields CASSLLSGRGDEQFF.

This clonotype has only a few counts. The chain is built from TRBV4-1 and TRBJ2-2; 14 bases agree with TRBD2. V was pared by 4 bases and J by 10 bases, with 5 bases of the junction left unmatched. CDR3 length: 15 residues. CDR1 and CDR2 (germline): MGHRA, YSYEKL. CDR3 sequence reads: CASSPRTSGRMELFF. The CDR3 DNA reads as TGCGCCAGCAGCCCCCGGACTAGCGGGAGGATGGAGCTGTTTTTT.

For this clonotype: A much larger clone sits a single nucleotide away, making a read error possible. The J gene is TRBJ2-7, the V gene TRBV5-6; the D gene is possibly TRBD2 (6 bases). The germline CDR1 and CDR2 sequences are SGHDT and YYEEEE. CDR3 size: 12 residues. CDR3 residues: CASCLELAEQYF. The CDR3 DNA is TGTGCCAGCTGCTTGGAACTAGCTGAGCAGTACTTC.

The chain joins TRBV20-1 to TRBJ2-1; TRBD2 matches 10 bases. With V trimmed by 0 bases and J by 1 base, 9 bases remained unmatched. The CDR3 is made up of 18 amino acids. Germline V gene sequence: CDR1 DFQATT, CDR2 SNEGSKA (reference sequence). The DNA of the CDR3 is TGCAGTGCTAGAGAAGGTAGAACTAGCGGGACGTCCTACAATGAGCAGTTCTTC. As protein: CSAREGRTSGTSYNEQFF.

As regards this clonotype: At one end the junction does not follow the germline gene, possibly because of a read error. The chain carries TRBV7-9 and TRBJ2-7; 9 bases map to TRBD1. Germline V lookup: CDR1 SEHNR, CDR2 FQNEAQ (reference sequence). This CDR3 contains 15 residues. CDR3 DNA: TGTGCCAGCAGCTTAGGCGGGACAGGGTATCGGGAGCAGCACTTC. Translating it yields CASSLGGTGYREQHF.

This rearrangement joins TRBV29-1 to TRBJ2-1; TRBD2 matches 8 bases. The ends lost 7 bases at V and 0 bases at J; junction bases unmatched: 2. This CDR3 has 13 residues. Germline CDR1 and CDR2: SQVTM and ANQGSEA. CDR3 nucleotides: TGCAGCGGGACTAGCATCTCCTACAATGAGCAGTTCTTC. This gives the protein CSGTSISYNEQFF.

This clonotype came up many times. The J gene is TRBJ2-2, the V gene TRBV20-1; TRBD1 agrees at 7 bases. This CDR3 has 19 residues. Looked up from germline, CDR1 is DFQATT and CDR2 is SNEGSKA (reference sequence). V lost 0 bases and J lost 7; bases outside the gene matches: 20. The CDR3 protein is CSARDLKMRVVGQNGELFF. The CDR3 coding sequence is TGCAGTGCTAGAGATCTTAAGATGAGAGTAGTGGGACAGAACGGGGAGCTGTTTTTT.

The table lists this clonotype with many counts. As DNA, the CDR3 is TGTGCCAGCAGCTTAGCGCGGTACTATCAAGAGACCCAGTACTTC. Its protein is CASSLARYYQETQYF. The chain has TRBV7-9 and TRBJ2-5; unclear D gene. CDR3 length: 15 residues. Trimming took off 0 bases at V and 2 bases at J, with 10 bases between the two ends. The germline CDR1 and CDR2 sequences are SEHNR and FQNEAQ (reference sequence).

This clonotype was picked up a small number of times. The V gene is TRBV7-9, the J gene TRBJ2-1; D is possibly TRBD2 (6 bases). Between the trimmed V and J ends, which lost 5 bases and 8 bases, there was a span of 16 bases. The CDR3 is 14 amino acids. CDR1 and CDR2 (germline): SEHNR, FQNEAQ (reference sequence). The CDR3, as DNA: TGTGCCAGCAGCCTACGGACGGGGGAGTATGAGCAGTTCTTC. It encodes CASSLRTGEYEQFF. Looking up the rest from reference TRBV7-9 and TRBJ2-1 gives the full variable domain: DTGVSQNPRHKITKRGQNVTFRCDPISEHNRLYWYRQTLGQGPEFLTYFQNEAQLEKSRLLSDRFSAERPKGSFSTLEIQRTEQGDSAMYLCASSLRTGEYEQFFGPGTRLTVL.

This chain joins TRBV5-5 and TRBJ1-1; possible D gene TRBD1, 6 bases. Germline V gene sequence: CDR1 SGHKS, CDR2 YYEKEE (reference sequence). The CDR3 sequence is 16 residues long. V was clipped by 0 bases and J by 3 bases, with 15 bases between them. CDR3 residues: CASSLAQGSSHTEAFF. The CDR3 DNA follows: TGTGCCAGCAGCTTGGCACAGGGCTCGAGTCACACTGAAGCTTTCTTT.

Concerning this clonotype: The germline gene is not matched at one end of the junction; a read error may be the cause. The chain combines TRBV29-1 with TRBJ2-7; D is unclear. Germline CDR1 and CDR2: SQVTM and ANQGSEA. This CDR3 has 12 amino acids. The CDR3 DNA is TGCAGCGTTGGTGGCAGCTCCTACGAGCAGAACTTC. It specifies CSVGGSSYEQNF.

The sample holds many counts of this clonotype. The chain combines TRBV20-1 with TRBJ2-7; the D gene is possibly TRBD2 (5 bases). V was shortened by 3 bases and J by 3 bases, with 15 bases between the two germline ends. There are 14 residues in the CDR3. Per germline, CDR1 DFQATT and CDR2 SNEGSKA (reference sequence). CDR3: CSARDDAGSYEQYF. For the CDR3, the DNA is TGCAGTGCTAGGGATGACGCGGGTAGCTACGAGCAGTACTTC.

The chain recombines TRBV30 with TRBJ1-3, with D maybe TRBD1 (5 bases). Germline-derived CDR1 and CDR2 are GTSNPN and SVGIG (reference sequence). This CDR3 comprises 15 residues. The V end was cut by 0 bases, the J end by 11 bases, with 20 bases between. As DNA, the CDR3 is TGTGCCTGGAGTGTACCGGAGGGGTATCCAACGGCCATATATTTT. Translation: CAWSVPEGYPTAIYF.

This clonotype was counted many times. Here the CDR3 DNA reads TGTGCCAGCAGTTTCCTCCGGAGCAGGGGGCACTACGAGCAGTACTTC. As protein: CASSFLRSRGHYEQYF. The genes are TRBV27 and TRBJ2-7, with 8 bases identical to TRBD1. Unmatched junction bases numbered 10, after V lost 3 bases and J lost 3 bases. This CDR3 has 16 amino acids. Per the germline V gene, CDR1 is MNHEY and CDR2 is SMNVEV (reference sequence).

This clonotype was recorded at least ten times. DNA for the CDR3: TGTGCCAGCAGCTTGGTTAGCGGGATCTACAATGAGCAGTTCTTC. Translation: CASSLVSGIYNEQFF. The V and J genes are TRBV5-6 and TRBJ2-1; 8 bases line up with TRBD2. The length of the CDR3 is 15 residues. The germline V gene has CDR1 SGHDT and CDR2 YYEEEE. V shed 0 bases, J shed 3 bases, and the junction held 2 bases outside the gene matches.

Only a few counts were recorded for this clonotype. The V gene is TRBV5-1, the J gene TRBJ2-7, with D possibly matching TRBD1 (6 bases). Germline V gene lookup returns CDR1 SGHRS and CDR2 YFSETQ. The germline V and J ends were trimmed by 0 bases and 1 base, with 14 bases remaining between them. This CDR3 is built from 16 residues. The CDR3 DNA sequence: TGCGCCAGCAGCTTGGGGGACACATATCTTTCCTACGAGCAGTACTTC. Amino acid sequence: CASSLGDTYLSYEQYF.

This clonotype was detected only a few times. This sequence joins TRBV24-1 and TRBJ2-5, with D hard to call. The V and J ends lost 5 bases and 2 bases respectively, with 8 bases between them. The length of the CDR3 is 13 residues. Germline assignment: CDR1 KGHDR and CDR2 SFDVKD. The DNA for the CDR3 is TGTGCCACCAGTGTGGACCCGCAAGAGACCCAGTACTTC. This codes for CATSVDPQETQYF.

This clonotype was counted ten times or more. This chain connects TRBV28 to TRBJ2-7, with D tentatively TRBD1 (5 bases). The CDR3 consists of 14 residues. CDR1 MDHEN and CDR2 SYDVKM come from the germline V gene. Deletions cut 2 bases from V and 5 bases from J, with 13 bases between. The CDR3, as DNA: TGTGCCAGCAGTTTAGGGGCAGGCGCCGACGAGCAGTACTTC. It encodes CASSLGAGADEQYF.